Shown below are 2 T cell receptor beta chains from a single sample sequenced in a study of cytomegalovirus exposure and HLA in healthy donors. The PCR ran on 60 Vbeta and 13 Jbeta primers. The protocol was immunoSEQ multiplex PCR, while the TCRdb copy is restricted to in-frame clones and leaves out a portion. This sample has tens of thousands of clones; around 84% occur once, and the top ten carry 5.5% to 7%. Sequenced sample: PBMCs. These receptors came from a male donor in good health and CMV-seronegative.

This clone was detected only a few times. For the CDR3, the DNA is TGTGCCATCAGTGAGTGGGGGGACTCCTACGAGCAGTACTTC. This translates into CAISEWGDSYEQYF. The chain uses TRBV10-3 and TRBJ2-7, with TRBD2 as a possible D gene (6 bases). V gave up 1 base and J gave up 0 bases, with 7 bases separating them. The CDR3 spans 14 residues. Germline CDR1 reads ENHRY; CDR2 reads SYGVKD.

The rearrangement joins TRBV7-9 to TRBJ2-5; 8 bases are a match to TRBD2. The germline V gene has CDR1 SEHNR and CDR2 FQNEAQ (reference sequence). The CDR3 loop spans 14 amino acids. After removal of 5 bases from V and 5 bases from J, the junction contained 7 bases not matched to a gene. This CDR3 reads CASSPSGGSETQYF. The CDR3 DNA reads as TGTGCCAGCAGCCCCAGCGGGGGCTCGGAGACCCAGTACTTC.